The 27 T cell receptor beta chains presented below share a single source sample, sequenced in a study of sequential checkpoint blockade in melanoma. TCRdb keeps only in-frame clones here, not all; method: immunoSEQ multiplex PCR. This table has about 38,000 clones, approximately 90% appearing once. Treatment defined: randomized to nivolumab then ipilimumab (arm A) or the reverse (arm B). The specimen was CD8+ T cells sorted from blood (inferred from file names), collected from a patient given nivolumab and ipilimumab in sequence. The receptors were gathered from a human donor with melanoma.

V and J are TRBV9 and TRBJ2-3, with D hard to call. V was shortened by 3 bases and J by 2 bases, with 7 bases between the two germline ends. The CDR3 runs 13 residues. Germline assignment: CDR1 SGDLS and CDR2 YYNGEE. The CDR3 spells CASSATPTDTQYF. CDR3 bases: TGTGCCAGCAGCGCGACTCCCACAGATACGCAGTATTTT.

J is TRBJ2-7 and V is TRBV13; 11 nucleotides match TRBD2. With 5 bases clipped from V and 7 bases from J, the junction kept 10 bases outside the gene matches. Germline V gene sequence: CDR1 PRHDT, CDR2 FYEKMQ (reference sequence). The CDR3 has 15 amino acids. The CDR3 DNA sequence: TGTGCCAGCAGCCCACTTAGCGGGAGGGGGAGGGAGCAGTACTTC. Translated, it gives CASSPLSGRGREQYF.

The chain employs TRBV7-9 and TRBJ1-1; a possible D gene is TRBD1 (5 bases). V was shortened by 5 bases and J by 3 bases, with 13 bases between the two germline ends. The CDR3 runs 14 residues. Looked up from germline, CDR1 is SEHNR and CDR2 is FQNEAQ (reference sequence). This CDR3 is CASSPLDTYTEAFF. CDR3 sequence (DNA): TGTGCCAGCAGCCCCCTGGACACGTACACTGAAGCTTTCTTT. Combining the CDR3 with reference TRBV7-9 and TRBJ1-1 gives the whole variable domain DTGVSQNPRHKITKRGQNVTFRCDPISEHNRLYWYRQTLGQGPEFLTYFQNEAQLEKSRLLSDRFSAERPKGSFSTLEIQRTEQGDSAMYLCASSPLDTYTEAFFGQGTRLTVV.

The rearrangement uses TRBV6-6 and TRBJ1-1; TRBD1 matches 8 bases. The trim removed 6 bases at V and 10 bases at J, leaving 7 bases unmatched. The CDR3 runs to 12 residues. Germline V lookup: CDR1 MNHNY, CDR2 SVGAGI (reference sequence). The CDR3 region has the DNA TGTGCCAGCAGCTATGAAGGACAGGGAGCTTTCTTT. Its protein is CASSYEGQGAFF.

This clone was seen once. The chain employs TRBV5-8 and TRBJ2-5; TRBD2 aligns across 8 bases. Germline CDR1 SGHTS, CDR2 YDEGEE. This CDR3 comprises 14 residues. Germline trimming cut 2 bases from V and 4 bases from J; bases unmatched to any gene: 4. The CDR3 region has the DNA TGTGCCAGCAGCTTACGACTAGCGCGAGAGACCCAGTACTTC. Translation gives CASSLRLARETQYF.

The J gene is TRBJ2-2, the V gene TRBV7-6; D perhaps matches TRBD1 (6 bases). The CDR3 consists of 13 residues. V lost 4 bases and J lost 7, with 10 bases in between. Germline-derived CDR1 and CDR2 are SGHVS and FNYEAQ. CDR3 amino acids: CASSYSGVGELFF. The CDR3 region has the DNA TGTGCCAGCAGCTACTCAGGGGTCGGGGAGCTGTTTTTT.

The sample holds a few counts of this clone. This rearrangement joins TRBV6-6 to TRBJ1-5; no reliable D call. V gave up 6 bases and J gave up 4 bases, with 10 bases separating them. This CDR3 spans 13 amino acids. Germline V gives CDR1 MNHNY, CDR2 SVGAGI (reference sequence). CDR3 amino acids: CASSPPGNQPQHF. The CDR3 bases are TGTGCCAGCAGCCCTCCGGGGAATCAGCCCCAGCATTTT.

The chain couples TRBV6-5 to TRBJ1-1; D gene uncertain. V gave up 3 bases and J gave up 4 bases, with 6 bases separating them. CDR1 and CDR2 (germline): MNHEY, SVGAGI. This CDR3 is 12 amino acids long. The CDR3 sequence: CASSYSSTEAFF. The CDR3 bases are TGTGCCAGCAGTTATTCGAGCACTGAAGCTTTCTTT.

Regarding this clone: In the same sample, other DNA sequences code for this CDR3. This chain joins TRBV19 and TRBJ2-2; 7 bases are a match to TRBD1. Germline CDR1 and CDR2: LNHDA and SQIVND (reference sequence). There are 18 residues in the CDR3. Germline trimming cut 5 bases from V and 5 bases from J; bases unmatched to any gene: 17. This CDR3 reads CASSLHAPDRAITGELFF. In DNA, the CDR3 is TGTGCCAGTAGTCTCCATGCCCCTGACAGGGCCATAACCGGGGAGCTGTTTTTT.

The chain recombines TRBV9 with TRBJ2-1; weak D call: TRBD2 (5 bases). Trimming left V 7 bases short and J 12 bases short, with 23 bases between. This CDR3 has 14 residues. Germline values: CDR1 SGDLS, CDR2 YYNGEE. The CDR3 protein is CASESSLRGSGQFF. The CDR3 DNA reads TGTGCCAGCGAAAGTAGCCTACGGGGTTCCGGGCAGTTCTTC.

The rearrangement uses TRBV27 and TRBJ2-7; D remains unclear. The germline CDR1 and CDR2 sequences are MNHEY and SMNVEV (reference sequence). Trimming cost V 3 bases and J 1 base, with 7 bases left between them. The CDR3 sequence is 13 residues long. The chain's CDR3 is CASSLADSYEQYF. DNA for the CDR3: TGTGCCAGCAGTTTGGCGGATTCCTACGAGCAGTACTTC.

This clone came up a few times. The CDR3 protein is CASVSGINQPQHF. DNA of the CDR3: TGTGCCAGTGTCAGCGGTATTAATCAGCCCCAGCATTTT. V usage is TRBV19 and J usage is TRBJ1-5, with D hard to call. This CDR3 is built from 13 residues. V lost 8 bases to trimming and J lost 4 bases, with 12 bases between them. Germline V gene data show CDR1 as LNHDA and CDR2 as SQIVND (reference sequence).

This clone was seen a handful of times. The V gene is TRBV9, the J gene TRBJ1-4; weak D call: TRBD1 (5 bases). The germline gives CDR1 SGDLS, CDR2 YYNGEE. The CDR3 extends over 15 amino acids. Trimming left V 0 bases short and J 8 bases short, with 14 bases between. CDR3 bases: TGTGCCAGCAGCGTAGGGGGCACCCTTGGGGAAAAACTGTTTTTT. Its protein product is CASSVGGTLGEKLFF.

The V and J genes are TRBV6-1 and TRBJ2-2; D remains ambiguous. Germline values: CDR1 MNHNS, CDR2 SASEGT. The CDR3 totals 12 residues. Trimming pared 6 bases from V and 3 bases from J, leaving 5 bases between. The CDR3 reads CASSEYTGELFF. The CDR3 region has the DNA TGTGCCAGCAGCGAGTACACCGGGGAGCTGTTTTTT.

The J gene is TRBJ2-7, the V gene TRBV27; the D gene is possibly TRBD2 (5 bases). This CDR3 has 15 residues. From germline, CDR1 is MNHEY and CDR2 SMNVEV (reference sequence). V was trimmed by 6 bases and J by 4 bases, leaving 19 bases between them. The CDR3 DNA reads TGTGCCAGCAGGTTTAGGGAGCCCAACGTGTACGAGCAGTACTTC. This gives the protein CASRFREPNVYEQYF.

The V gene is TRBV7-2, the J gene TRBJ2-3; 8 nucleotides match TRBD1. The germline V gene encodes CDR1 SGHTA and CDR2 FQGNSA. With V trimmed by 4 bases and J by 3 bases, 6 bases remained unmatched. The CDR3 is 15 amino acids. CDR3 sequence: CASSSLTGVTDTQYF. DNA of the CDR3: TGTGCCAGCAGCTCGCTGACAGGGGTGACAGATACGCAGTATTTT.

This sequence joins TRBV7-9 and TRBJ2-7, with TRBD2 matching 8 bases. V was clipped by 6 bases and J by 5 bases; unmatched bases: 15. This CDR3 is 16 amino acids long. Germline V gene data show CDR1 as SEHNR and CDR2 as FQNEAQ (reference sequence). CDR3 nucleotide sequence: TGTGCCAGCAGGGACGGGGGGGGCGGGAGATCCCACGAGCAGTACGTC. Its translation: CASRDGGGGRSHEQYV.

V usage is TRBV23-1 and J usage is TRBJ2-3; D remains unclear. TRBV23-1 is designated an ORF whose function remains uncertain. CDR3 length: 14 amino acids. Trimming removed 0 bases from V and 2 bases from J, with 6 bases in between. Written as DNA, the CDR3 is TGCGCCAGCAGTCAATCCGGGTTCACAGATACGCAGTATTTT. Amino acids: CASSQSGFTDTQYF.

CDR3 loop: CASSLGPLAVEAFF. The CDR3 DNA sequence: TGCGCCAGCAGCTTGGGGCCCCTTGCAGTTGAAGCTTTCTTT. This chain links TRBV5-1 with TRBJ1-1; D unresolved. V gave up 0 bases and J gave up 7 bases, with 13 bases separating them. Per the germline V gene, CDR1 is SGHRS and CDR2 is YFSETQ. CDR3 length equals 14 residues.

The chain carries TRBV13 and TRBJ1-4; the D gene is possibly TRBD1 (6 bases). Deletions cut 5 bases from V and 5 bases from J, with 12 bases between. The CDR3 length is 14 residues. The germline V gene encodes CDR1 PRHDT and CDR2 FYEKMQ (reference sequence). The CDR3 DNA is TGTGCCAGCAGCGAACAGGGAATAAATGAAAAACTGTTTTTT. Its protein product is CASSEQGINEKLFF.

The rearrangement uses TRBV7-6 and TRBJ2-3, with D tentatively TRBD1 (5 bases). Germline loops: CDR1 SGHVS, CDR2 FNYEAQ. CDR3 length equals 15 residues. Trimming removed 2 bases at V and 1 base at J, with 10 bases between. The CDR3 DNA reads TGTGCCAGCAGCTTAAAAGGACACCGCACAGATACGCAGTATTTT. Amino acids: CASSLKGHRTDTQYF.

J is TRBJ1-2 and V is TRBV19; 7 bases align to TRBD1. This CDR3 spans 15 amino acids. Germline V gives CDR1 LNHDA, CDR2 SQIVND (reference sequence). V gave up 5 bases and J gave up 5 bases; unmatched junction bases: 11. The CDR3 sequence: CASSWATMGQYGYTF. CDR3 nucleotide sequence: TGTGCCAGTAGTTGGGCTACCATGGGACAGTATGGCTACACCTTC.

The chain has TRBV7-2 and TRBJ1-2; TRBD1 matches 9 bases. Germline CDR1 SGHTA, CDR2 FQGNSA. The V gene end was trimmed by 5 bases and the J gene end by 8 bases; junction bases not matched to a gene: 12. The CDR3 loop spans 15 amino acids. CDR3 residues: CASSDLQGAARGYTF. CDR3 in DNA: TGTGCCAGCAGCGACCTACAGGGGGCTGCCCGGGGCTACACCTTC.

This chain joins TRBV29-1 and TRBJ2-2; possibly TRBD2 for D (6 bases). Trimming took 7 bases from V and 5 from J, leaving 17 bases between them. The CDR3 sequence is 14 residues long. CDR1 and CDR2 (germline): SQVTM, ANQGSEA. The CDR3 here is CSGDGGRGTGELFF. The CDR3 coding sequence is TGCAGCGGCGACGGGGGTCGGGGGACCGGGGAGCTGTTTTTT.

This clone showed up just once. This chain connects TRBV30 to TRBJ1-2, with TRBD1 as a possible D gene (6 bases). V was trimmed by 2 bases and J by 2 bases, leaving 6 bases between them. The CDR3 runs 12 residues. Germline lookup yields CDR1 GTSNPN and CDR2 SVGIG (reference sequence). CDR3 nucleotide sequence: TGTGCCTGGAGTACAGGGAACTATGGCTACACCTTC. Protein sequence: CAWSTGNYGYTF.

DNA for the CDR3: TGTGCCAGCAGCTTAGGAACGGGTGAGCAGTTCTTC. Amino acids: CASSLGTGEQFF. The chain joins TRBV7-7 to TRBJ2-1; D is ambiguous. Trimming removed 1 base from V and 9 bases from J, with 7 bases in between. Per germline, CDR1 SSHAT and CDR2 FNYEAQ (reference sequence). CDR3 size: 12 residues. Variable domain in full (rest from reference TRBV7-7 and TRBJ2-1): GAGVSQSPRYKVTKRGQDVTLRCDPISSHATLYWYQQALGQGPEFLTYFNYEAQPDKSGLPSDRFSAERPEGSISTLTIQRTEQRDSAMYRCASSLGTGEQFFGPGTRLTVL.

The V call is TRBV6-5, the J call TRBJ1-1, with TRBD1 matching 8 bases. V was clipped by 3 bases and J by 6 bases; unmatched bases: 12. Germline lookup yields CDR1 MNHEY and CDR2 SVGAGI. The CDR3 totals 16 residues. The CDR3 nucleotides read TGTGCCAGCAGTTATCGAGACAGGGGTGATTCGCCTGAAGCTTTCTTT. Amino acids: CASSYRDRGDSPEAFF.